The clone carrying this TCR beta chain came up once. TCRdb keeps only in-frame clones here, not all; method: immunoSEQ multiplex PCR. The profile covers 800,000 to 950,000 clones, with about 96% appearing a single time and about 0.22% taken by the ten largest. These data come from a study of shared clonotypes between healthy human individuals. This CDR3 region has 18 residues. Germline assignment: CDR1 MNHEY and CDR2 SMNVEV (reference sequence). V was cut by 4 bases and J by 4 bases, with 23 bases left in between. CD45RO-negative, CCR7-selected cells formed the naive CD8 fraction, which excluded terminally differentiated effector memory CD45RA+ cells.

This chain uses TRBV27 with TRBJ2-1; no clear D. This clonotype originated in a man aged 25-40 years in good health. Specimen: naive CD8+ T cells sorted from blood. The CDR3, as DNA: TGTGCCAGCAGTTCCCCCGTAGGGCGTAACCAAAGATACAATGAGCAGTTCTTC. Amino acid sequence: CASSSPVGRNQRYNEQFF.